The 25 T cell receptor beta chains below come from one sample, sequenced in a study of regulatory T cells in long-lasting Graves disease (dated by TCRdb to about 2021). Libraries came from multiplex PCR. Sequencing relied on an Illumina HiSeq 4000. CDR3 regions were amplified by Arm-PCR with iRepertoire HTBI primers to construct TCR beta libraries. TCRdb handled the public reads itself, with Q25 trimming in fastp and clone calling in MiXCR, and kept productive beta chains. Rows are unified per CDR3 protein, each entry keeping the most common DNA and genes. Present in this sample are about 450,000 distinct CDR3 sequences, approximately 15% of which were seen just once. Of the sample, approximately 15% falls within the top ten clones. What the time point label conveys for this sample: newly diagnosed GD, antithyroid drugs for less than 3 months. RNA was extracted from PBMCs in TRIzol for both TCR sequencing and RNA sequencing.

These data are also associated with another study on T cells in Graves' hyperthyroidism and ophthalmopathy.

Sequences were derived from peripheral blood mononuclear cells (PBMCs), sampled at new diagnosis, from a patient treated with antithyroid drugs. All receptors derive from a woman aged 50 to 60 with Graves disease. Donor details come from another sample of the same person, matched by shared clones.

This clonotype showed up many times. The rearrangement links TRBV7-2 to TRBJ2-3, with D possibly TRBD1 on 6 matching bases. The V end lost 4 bases, the J end lost 5 bases, and 16 bases lay between the germline ends. Germline CDR1 reads SGHTA; CDR2 reads FQGNSA. This CDR3 is 15 amino acids long. The CDR3 DNA sequence: TGTGCCAGCAGCTCCATGGTAACAGGGAGAGATACGCAGTATTTT. Encoded protein: CASSSMVTGRDTQYF.

A few counts support this clonotype. CDR3 sequence (DNA): TGCGCCAGCAGGGCAGGGGTTGGGAACACTGAAGCTTTCTTT. This translates into CASRAGVGNTEAFF. The rearrangement joins TRBV5-1 to TRBJ1-1; TRBD1 is a possible D gene (6 bases). Per the germline V gene, CDR1 is SGHRS and CDR2 is YFSETQ. With 5 bases removed from V and 1 base from J, the gap between germline ends came to 12 bases. CDR3 length: 14 residues.

The chain combines TRBV5-5 with TRBJ1-2; TRBD1 matches at 7 bases. The CDR3 runs 15 residues. V was clipped by 5 bases and J by 4 bases; unmatched bases: 11. The germline CDR1 and CDR2 sequences are SGHKS and YYEKEE (reference sequence). The CDR3 DNA is TGTGCCAGCAGGCTCCCAGGGGGGACATCCTATGGCTACACCTTC. It encodes CASRLPGGTSYGYTF.

This clonotype was seen at least ten times. The chain combines TRBV25-1 with TRBJ1-1; possibly TRBD1 for D (6 bases). From germline, CDR1 is MGHDK and CDR2 SYGVNS. The CDR3 totals 14 residues. V was cut by 3 bases and J by 2 bases, with 10 bases left in between. The CDR3 spells CASSDQGTNTEAFF. Written as DNA, the CDR3 is TGTGCCAGCAGTGACCAAGGGACAAACACTGAAGCTTTCTTT.

V and J are TRBV5-1 and TRBJ1-4, with 7 bases fitting TRBD1. The CDR3 extends over 14 amino acids. Germline V gene lookup returns CDR1 SGHRS and CDR2 YFSETQ. V gave up 4 bases and J gave up 10 bases; unmatched junction bases: 10. The CDR3: CASSTNRGGGKLFF. The CDR3 region has the DNA TGCGCCAGCAGCACCAACAGGGGAGGTGGAAAACTGTTTTTT.

The gene calls are TRBV2 and TRBJ1-1, with a weak D call TRBD1 (5 bases). Per germline, CDR1 SNHLY and CDR2 FYNNEI. Trimming took 6 bases from V and 2 from J, leaving 19 bases between them. The CDR3 is made up of 16 amino acids. CDR3 DNA sequence: TGTGCCAGCAGCTTAACCGGTGGGACCGTCAACACTGAAGCTTTCTTT. It is translated as CASSLTGGTVNTEAFF.

The chain combines TRBV10-3 with TRBJ1-6; no reliable D call. The V end was cut by 6 bases, the J end by 4 bases, with 7 bases between. Germline V gene sequence: CDR1 ENHRY, CDR2 SYGVKD. The CDR3 has 13 amino acids. CDR3 nucleotide sequence: TGTGCCATCAGGCAGGATTATAATTCACCCCTCCACTTT. It codes for CAIRQDYNSPLHF.

This clonotype was observed at least ten times. V gene TRBV27 combines with J gene TRBJ2-3; 11 nucleotides match TRBD2. Trimming took 5 bases from V and 5 from J; bases not matched to a gene: 18. From germline, CDR1 is MNHEY and CDR2 SMNVEV (reference sequence). The CDR3 is made up of 19 amino acids. Written as DNA, the CDR3 is TGTGCCAGCAGTCCGCAAAATCAAGAACTAGCGGGAGTGCTAGATACGCAGTATTTT. Its protein product is CASSPQNQELAGVLDTQYF.

The chain has TRBV11-3 and TRBJ2-5; TRBD2 aligns across 9 bases. After removal of 2 bases from V and 1 base from J, the junction contained 8 bases not matched to a gene. Looked up from germline, CDR1 is SGHNT and CDR2 is YENEEA. The CDR3 length is 17 residues. The CDR3 region has the DNA TGTGCCAGCAGCTTATCGTATAGCGGGAGCAGCCAAGAGACCCAGTACTTC. Encoded protein: CASSLSYSGSSQETQYF.

At least ten counts were recorded for this clonotype. The genes are TRBV11-2 and TRBJ2-1; 13 nucleotides align to TRBD2. The ends lost 10 bases at V and 9 bases at J; junction bases unmatched: 9. CDR3 length: 14 residues. Germline CDR1 SGHAT, CDR2 FQNNGV. The CDR3 protein is CATGLAGDAGEQFF. The CDR3 DNA follows: TGTGCCACCGGACTAGCGGGAGACGCAGGTGAGCAGTTCTTC. Combining the CDR3 with reference TRBV11-2 and TRBJ2-1 gives the whole variable domain EAGVAQSPRYKIIEKRQSVAFWCNPISGHATLYWYQQILGQGPKLLIQFQNNGVVDDSQLPKDRFSAERLKGVDSTLKIQPAKLEDSAVYLCATGLAGDAGEQFFGPGTRLTVL.

This clonotype was picked up many times. The chain employs TRBV7-2 and TRBJ2-1; 12 bases line up with TRBD2. The trim removed 1 base at V and 2 bases at J, leaving 9 bases unmatched. This CDR3 spans 19 amino acids. Germline-derived CDR1 and CDR2 are SGHTA and FQGNSA. The CDR3 coding sequence is TGTGCCAGCAGCTTAGATCTAGCGGGAGGGCCGGTGCCCTACAATGAGCAGTTCTTC. Protein: CASSLDLAGGPVPYNEQFF.

The chain combines TRBV20-1 with TRBJ1-1; D uncertain. Between the trimmed V and J ends, which lost 1 base and 7 bases, there was a span of 13 bases. This CDR3 has 13 residues. Germline V lookup: CDR1 DFQATT, CDR2 SNEGSKA (reference sequence). CDR3 nucleotides: TGCAGTGCTAGAGTGATTCGGAACTATGAAGCTTTCTTT. It is translated as CSARVIRNYEAFF.

On this clonotype: A far larger clone is just one base off, so this is likely a read error. This chain connects TRBV5-5 to TRBJ2-5; 8 bases are a match to TRBD1. Germline assignment: CDR1 SGHKS and CDR2 YYEKEE (reference sequence). This CDR3 is 15 amino acids long. CDR3 nucleotide sequence: TGTGCCAGAAGCTTACTCGGACAGGGTCAAGAGACCCAGTACTTC. Encoded protein: CARSLLGQGQETQYF. The variable domain in full, with the rest retrieved from reference TRBV5-5 and TRBJ2-5, is DAGVTQSPTHLIKTRGQQVTLRCSPISGHKSVSWYQQVLGQGPQFIFQYYEKEERGRGNFPDRFSARQFPNYSSELNVNALLLGDSALYLCARSLLGQGQETQYFGPGTRLLVL.

This clonotype was picked up many times. V and J are TRBV6-1 and TRBJ2-4; D gene ambiguous. The V and J ends lost 8 bases and 7 bases respectively, with 9 bases between them. The germline V gene has CDR1 MNHNS and CDR2 SASEGT. This CDR3 has 11 residues. The CDR3 DNA sequence: TGTGCCAGCGGACGAACGAACATTCAGTACTTC. Its translation is CASGRTNIQYF.

This sequence joins TRBV5-6 and TRBJ2-2; D is unresolved. V was cut by 0 bases and J by 4 bases, with 10 bases left in between. The CDR3 length is 15 residues. Germline V gene sequence: CDR1 SGHDT, CDR2 YYEEEE. The CDR3 DNA reads as TGTGCCAGCAGCTTGGGTAGGGTTGGCACCGGGGAGCTGTTTTTT. This encodes CASSLGRVGTGELFF.

The chain carries TRBV10-3 and TRBJ2-7; 9 bases align to TRBD2. The J segment lost 4 bases and the V segment lost 2 bases, leaving 15 bases of the junction unmatched. This CDR3 is 18 amino acids long. CDR1 ENHRY and CDR2 SYGVKD come from the germline V gene. Written as DNA, the CDR3 is TGTGCCATCAGTGAGACCCCCCGGGGGACTAGCATCCCTTACGAGCAGTACTTC. This codes for CAISETPRGTSIPYEQYF.

This clonotype was seen repeatedly, ten times or more. The chain has TRBV5-5 and TRBJ2-7, with D unclear. With 1 base removed from V and 7 bases from J, the gap between germline ends came to 15 bases. CDR1 and CDR2 from the germline V gene are SGHKS and YYEKEE (reference sequence). The CDR3 spans 14 residues. The chain's CDR3 is CASSLLERLWEQYF. In nucleotides, the CDR3 is TGTGCCAGCAGCTTGCTTGAAAGACTTTGGGAGCAGTACTTC.

V and J are TRBV6-5 and TRBJ2-6, with D perhaps TRBD1 or TRBD2 (5 bases each). V lost 1 base and J 4 bases, leaving 14 bases between the germline ends. Germline values: CDR1 MNHEY, CDR2 SVGAGI. The CDR3 length is 17 residues. CDR3 sequence reads: CASSYFSRGSGANVLTF. Here the CDR3 DNA reads TGTGCCAGCAGTTACTTTAGCCGGGGCTCGGGGGCCAACGTCCTGACTTTC.

In its sample, this clonotype was seen a few times. The genes are TRBV19 and TRBJ2-1; TRBD1 might be the D (7 bases). From germline, CDR1 is LNHDA and CDR2 SQIVND (reference sequence). The ends were cut back, 7 bases at V and 9 bases at J, with 19 bases in the middle. CDR3 length: 14 residues. DNA of the CDR3: TGTGCCAGTACCCTCAGGGGGGCAGACGGTGAGCAGTTCTTC. This codes for CASTLRGADGEQFF.

On this clonotype: Possible read error: a much larger clone is one base away. The chain links TRBV9 to TRBJ2-1; D is perhaps TRBD2 (5 bases). Germline V gene sequence: CDR1 SGDLS, CDR2 YYNGEE. The CDR3 has 12 amino acids. CDR3 region: CTSRGLDKVLFF. CDR3 DNA: TGTACCAGCAGAGGGCTAGATAAGGTCCTGTTCTTC.

In this sample, this clonotype turned up many times. The chain joins TRBV28 to TRBJ2-3; D is possibly TRBD1 (5 bases). The CDR3 is 15 amino acids. V dropped 7 bases and J dropped 5 bases, with 19 bases sitting between them. Per germline, CDR1 MDHEN and CDR2 SYDVKM. The CDR3 is CASNHQGSGKDTQYF. The CDR3 region has the DNA TGTGCCAGCAACCACCAGGGAAGTGGGAAAGATACGCAGTATTTT.

This clonotype was found many times. The rearrangement uses TRBV12-3 or TRBV12-4 and TRBJ2-7; TRBD2 agrees at 8 bases. The CDR3 loop spans 14 amino acids. Trimming cost V 6 bases and J 5 bases; bases outside gene matches: 9. In DNA form, the CDR3 reads TGTGCCAGCAGGGGGAGCGGGAGCACCCACGAGCAGTACTTC. This translates into CASRGSGSTHEQYF.

The genes are TRBV10-3 and TRBJ1-2; D remains unclear. V lost 11 bases to trimming and J lost 8 bases, with 24 bases between them. This CDR3 contains 14 residues. In germline, CDR1 is ENHRY, CDR2 SYGVKD. CDR3 protein: CASFDPTAIRGYTF. The CDR3 DNA follows: TGTGCCTCCTTCGACCCCACAGCCATCCGGGGCTACACCTTC.

This clonotype was seen a handful of times. The chain is built from TRBV2 and TRBJ1-1; 10 nucleotides match TRBD1. CDR1 is SNHLY, CDR2 FYNNEI, per germline. V dropped 5 bases and J dropped 10; count of bases not matched to a gene: 10. This CDR3 has 14 residues. CDR3 residues: CASSPGQGSLVAFF. The CDR3, as DNA: TGTGCCAGCAGTCCGGGACAGGGGAGTTTGGTAGCTTTCTTT.

This clonotype is a singleton in its sample. The gene calls are TRBV30 and TRBJ1-2; D is uncertain. The germline V gene has CDR1 GTSNPN and CDR2 SVGIG (reference sequence). The V gene lost 2 bases and the J gene lost 2 bases, with 9 bases spanning the gap. CDR3 length equals 13 residues. DNA for the CDR3: TGTGCCTGGAGTCCGTGGAACAACTATGGCTACACCTTC. Residues: CAWSPWNNYGYTF. The full variable domain, with the rest looked up from reference TRBV30 and TRBJ1-2, is SQTIHQWPATLVQPVGSPLSLECTVEGTSNPNLYWYRQAAGRGLQLLFYSVGIGQISSEVPQNLSASRPQDRQFILSSKKLLLSDSGFYLCAWSPWNNYGYTFGSGTRLTVV.